Listed below are T cell receptor beta chains from one sample, sequenced in a study of T cell changes during pregnancy in multiple sclerosis. The assay was immunoSEQ multiplex PCR, and TCRdb's table has in-frame clones only and misses some. The data hold around 65,000 clones, with approximately 90% observed a single time. Sequences were derived from peripheral blood, sampled in the second trimester of pregnancy. All receptors derive from a female donor in good health, enrolled as a control in a pregnancy study. Both conserved end residues are part of each CDR3. The D gene is left open where the match is weak. Rows give clone size only sometimes, using once, few, many, or a class for an expanded clone.

d_call: TRBD1; j_call: TRBJ1-5; clone_size: once; v_call: TRBV15; cdr3_length: 19; cdr3_aa: CATSRRLTYRGTSNQPQHF; cdr3_nt: TGTGCCACCAGCCGACGTCTGACTTACAGGGGTACTAGCAATCAGCCCCAGCATTTT
d_call: -; j_call: TRBJ2-7; clone_size: -; v_call: TRBV29-1; cdr3_length: 11; cdr3_aa: CSVETSFEQYF; cdr3_nt: TGCAGCGTGGAGACTAGTTTCGAGCAGTACTTC
d_call: -; j_call: TRBJ2-7; clone_size: -; v_call: TRBV10-3; cdr3_length: 13; cdr3_aa: CAISPPGQGEQYF; cdr3_nt: TGTGCCATCTCTCCCCCGGGCCAGGGGGAGCAGTACTTC
d_call: -; j_call: TRBJ2-3; clone_size: -; v_call: TRBV28; cdr3_length: 12; cdr3_aa: CASQGPEDTQYF; cdr3_nt: TGTGCCAGCCAGGGGCCCGAAGATACGCAGTATTTT
d_call: -; j_call: TRBJ2-1; clone_size: -; v_call: TRBV27; cdr3_length: 15; cdr3_aa: CASSGYSNWENEQFF; cdr3_nt: TGTGCCAGCAGTGGTTATAGTAACTGGGAGAATGAGCAGTTCTTC
d_call: TRBD1; j_call: TRBJ2-4; clone_size: -; v_call: TRBV2; cdr3_length: 15; cdr3_aa: CASMTGRATKNIQYF; cdr3_nt: TGTGCCAGCATGACAGGGCGCGCCACCAAAAACATTCAGTACTTC
d_call: -; j_call: TRBJ1-1; clone_size: -; v_call: TRBV19; cdr3_length: 12; cdr3_aa: CASGRNAIEAFF; cdr3_nt: TGTGCCAGTGGCAGGAATGCTATTGAAGCTTTCTTT
d_call: TRBD2; j_call: TRBJ2-7; clone_size: -; v_call: TRBV6-5; cdr3_length: 15; cdr3_aa: CASSYESSGGYEQYF; cdr3_nt: TGTGCCAGCAGTTACGAGTCTAGCGGGGGCTACGAGCAGTACTTC
d_call: -; j_call: TRBJ2-3; clone_size: few; v_call: TRBV5-1; cdr3_length: 16; cdr3_aa: CASGGSGGQLTDTQYF; cdr3_nt: TGCGCCAGCGGGGGCTCGGGGGGCCAGCTTACAGATACGCAGTATTTT
d_call: TRBD1; j_call: TRBJ2-2; clone_size: -; v_call: TRBV4-3; cdr3_length: 16; cdr3_aa: CASSQGQGTNTGELFF; cdr3_nt: TGCGCCAGCAGCCAAGGACAGGGTACGAACACCGGGGAGCTGTTTTTT
d_call: -; j_call: TRBJ1-1; clone_size: -; v_call: TRBV6-6; cdr3_length: 14; cdr3_aa: CASSYGEENTEAFF; cdr3_nt: TGTGCCAGCAGTTACGGCGAGGAGAACACTGAAGCTTTCTTT
d_call: -; j_call: TRBJ1-2; clone_size: -; v_call: TRBV30; cdr3_length: 13; cdr3_aa: CAWSVRRDYGYTF; cdr3_nt: TGTGCCTGGAGTGTACGGAGGGACTATGGCTACACCTTC
d_call: -; j_call: TRBJ2-7; clone_size: -; v_call: TRBV6-5; cdr3_length: 12; cdr3_aa: CASSYSGGEQYF; cdr3_nt: TGTGCCAGCAGTTACTCAGGAGGCGAGCAGTACTTC
d_call: TRBD2; j_call: TRBJ2-3; clone_size: -; v_call: TRBV6-6; cdr3_length: 16; cdr3_aa: CASSQPLAGGIDTQYF; cdr3_nt: TGTGCCAGCAGTCAACCACTAGCGGGAGGGATAGATACGCAGTATTTT
d_call: -; j_call: TRBJ2-1; clone_size: -; v_call: TRBV4-2; cdr3_length: 16; cdr3_aa: CASSIHSGRLPNEQFF; cdr3_nt: TGTGCCAGCAGCATTCACAGCGGGCGCCTACCGAATGAGCAGTTCTTC
d_call: TRBD1; j_call: TRBJ1-6; clone_size: once; v_call: TRBV18; cdr3_length: 20; cdr3_aa: CASSLTDREGLGSYNSPLHF; cdr3_nt: TGTGCCAGCTCACTCACCGACAGGGAAGGACTGGGCTCCTATAATTCACCCCTCCACTTT
d_call: -; j_call: TRBJ1-1; clone_size: -; v_call: TRBV30; cdr3_length: 15; cdr3_aa: CAWSALTPFAFEAFF; cdr3_nt: TGTGCCTGGAGTGCTCTAACCCCGTTTGCCTTTGAAGCTTTCTTT
d_call: TRBD1; j_call: TRBJ2-7; clone_size: few; v_call: TRBV2; cdr3_length: 14; cdr3_aa: CASRVDRGRHEQYF; cdr3_nt: TGTGCCAGCAGGGTCGACAGGGGTCGGCACGAGCAGTACTTC
d_call: TRBD2; j_call: TRBJ2-1; clone_size: -; v_call: TRBV5-1; cdr3_length: 15; cdr3_aa: CASSFSGDNANEQFF; cdr3_nt: TGCGCCAGCAGCTTTAGCGGGGATAATGCCAATGAGCAGTTCTTC
d_call: -; j_call: TRBJ2-7; clone_size: once; v_call: TRBV7-9; cdr3_length: 13; cdr3_aa: CASARVAPYEQYF; cdr3_nt: TGTGCCAGCGCCAGGGTGGCCCCCTACGAGCAGTACTTC
d_call: TRBD1; j_call: TRBJ1-3; clone_size: -; v_call: TRBV28; cdr3_length: 16; cdr3_aa: CASSWRTGGPGNTIYF; cdr3_nt: TGTGCCAGCAGTTGGAGGACAGGGGGGCCTGGAAACACCATATATTTT
d_call: TRBD2; j_call: TRBJ2-1; clone_size: few; v_call: TRBV7-9; cdr3_length: 16; cdr3_aa: CASSSQGLGGYNEQFF; cdr3_nt: TGTGCCAGCAGCTCCCAGGGACTAGGGGGTTACAATGAGCAGTTCTTC
d_call: -; j_call: TRBJ1-1; clone_size: -; v_call: TRBV28; cdr3_length: 12; cdr3_aa: CASRGVRAEAFF; cdr3_nt: TGTGCCAGTCGCGGGGTCAGGGCTGAAGCTTTCTTT
d_call: TRBD2; j_call: TRBJ2-1; clone_size: -; v_call: TRBV27; cdr3_length: 20; cdr3_aa: CAPTFPRLAGGPRSYNEQFF; cdr3_nt: TGTGCCCCCACGTTCCCCCGACTAGCGGGAGGGCCCCGCTCCTACAATGAGCAGTTCTTC
d_call: -; j_call: TRBJ1-1; clone_size: -; v_call: TRBV5-4; cdr3_length: 17; cdr3_aa: CASSDPGGPLLNTEAFF; cdr3_nt: TGTGCCAGCAGCGACCCCGGGGGGCCCCTGTTGAACACTGAAGCTTTCTTT
d_call: -; j_call: TRBJ1-4; clone_size: -; v_call: TRBV5-6; cdr3_length: 15; cdr3_aa: CASSLRDWGTEKLFF; cdr3_nt: TGTGCCAGCAGCTTAAGGGACTGGGGTACTGAAAAACTGTTTTTT
d_call: -; j_call: TRBJ1-1; clone_size: -; v_call: TRBV9; cdr3_length: 15; cdr3_aa: CASSVEGGGNTEAFF; cdr3_nt: TGTGCCAGCAGCGTAGAGGGAGGGGGGAACACTGAAGCTTTCTTT
d_call: TRBD1; j_call: TRBJ2-5; clone_size: once; v_call: TRBV27; cdr3_length: 14; cdr3_aa: CASSSRTGSETQYF; cdr3_nt: TGTGCCAGCAGTTCCAGGACAGGCTCGGAGACCCAGTACTTC
d_call: -; j_call: TRBJ1-1; clone_size: once; v_call: TRBV27; cdr3_length: 13; cdr3_aa: CASSFVRDTEAFF; cdr3_nt: TGTGCCAGCAGTTTTGTAAGAGACACTGAAGCTTTCTTT
d_call: -; j_call: TRBJ2-1; clone_size: -; v_call: TRBV29-1; cdr3_length: 14; cdr3_aa: CSVDLTSSYNEQFF; cdr3_nt: TGCAGCGTTGATTTGACAAGCTCCTACAATGAGCAGTTCTTC
d_call: TRBD1; j_call: TRBJ2-1; clone_size: -; v_call: TRBV7-9; cdr3_length: 15; cdr3_aa: CASSYGDRVMNEQFF; cdr3_nt: TGTGCCAGCAGTTACGGGGACAGGGTTATGAATGAGCAGTTCTTC
d_call: TRBD2; j_call: TRBJ2-1; clone_size: -; v_call: TRBV29-1; cdr3_length: 18; cdr3_aa: CSVVLGTSGGAGADEQFF; cdr3_nt: TGCAGCGTTGTCCTTGGGACTAGCGGGGGGGCGGGGGCCGATGAGCAGTTCTTC
d_call: -; j_call: TRBJ2-7; clone_size: once; v_call: TRBV30; cdr3_length: 11; cdr3_aa: CAWSDGYEQYF; cdr3_nt: TGTGCCTGGAGTGACGGGTACGAGCAGTACTTC
d_call: -; j_call: TRBJ1-1; clone_size: once; v_call: TRBV21-1; cdr3_length: 15; cdr3_aa: CASSNSARANTEAFF; cdr3_nt: TGTGCCAGCAGCAATTCCGCCAGGGCTAACACTGAAGCTTTCTTT
d_call: -; j_call: TRBJ2-1; clone_size: -; v_call: TRBV7-2; cdr3_length: 16; cdr3_aa: CASSLASGRPYNEQFF; cdr3_nt: TGTGCCAGCAGCTTAGCTAGCGGAAGACCCTACAATGAGCAGTTCTTC